These 6 T cell receptor beta chains came from one sample sequenced in a study of blood T cell repertoires in COVID-19. The data were produced by immunoSEQ multiplex PCR, yet TCRdb's version contains in-frame clones alone and is incomplete. The table records more than 250,000 clones, approximately 89% of them present only once. Input material: PBMCs or T cells enriched from blood (not recorded which). These receptors all come from a woman aged 40 to 55 with acute COVID-19.

This clone occurred once. The V call is TRBV7-2, the J call TRBJ2-1; 9 bases line up with TRBD2. The CDR3 covers 16 residues. Germline V CDR1 and CDR2: SGHTA, FQGNSA. The junction had 7 bases not matched to a gene; V was cut back by 0 bases and J by 7 bases. The chain's CDR3 is CASSLALAGSLNEQFF. DNA for the CDR3: TGTGCCAGCAGCTTAGCCCTAGCGGGAAGCCTGAATGAGCAGTTCTTC.

The chain is built from TRBV5-1 and TRBJ1-4; weak D call: TRBD1 (6 bases). The CDR3 contains 17 residues. The V and J ends lost 0 bases and 3 bases respectively, with 15 bases between them. Germline V lookup: CDR1 SGHRS, CDR2 YFSETQ. The CDR3 DNA is TGCGCCAGCAGCTTGGCCGGTCAGGGACATTCTAATGAAAAACTGTTTTTT. Its protein is CASSLAGQGHSNEKLFF.

This clone has only one observation. CDR3 sequence (DNA): TGTGCCAGCAGCCAACTAGGGGTGGGACACCTCTATGGCTACACCTTC. Translation gives CASSQLGVGHLYGYTF. The chain uses TRBV3-1 (or the pseudogene TRBV3-2) and TRBJ1-2, with D perhaps matching TRBD1 (6 bases). CDR3 length: 16 residues. The V gene lost 2 bases and the J gene lost 4 bases, with 17 bases spanning the gap. From germline, CDR1 is LGHDT and CDR2 YNNKEL (reference sequence).

The chain carries TRBV7-9 and TRBJ2-3, with 10 bases lining up with TRBD1. The CDR3 covers 15 residues. Germline-derived CDR1 and CDR2 are SEHNR and FQNEAQ (reference sequence). Trimming cost V 7 bases and J 3 bases; bases outside gene matches: 7. CDR3 in DNA: TGTGCCAGCACCGCCCCGGGACAGGGGACAGATACGCAGTATTTT. It specifies CASTAPGQGTDTQYF.

This chain connects TRBV11-2 to TRBJ1-2; 9 positions match TRBD1. CDR3 length equals 12 residues. Unmatched junction bases numbered 9, after V lost 5 bases and J lost 14 bases. The germline CDR1 and CDR2 sequences are SGHAT and FQNNGV. The CDR3 here is CASSTPGQGWTF. CDR3 bases: TGTGCCAGCAGCACGCCCGGACAGGGGTGGACCTTC.

This chain joins TRBV7-8 and TRBJ2-2, with D perhaps matching TRBD2 (6 bases). CDR3 length equals 18 residues. Germline V gene sequence: CDR1 SGHVS, CDR2 FQNEAQ. Trimming took off 4 bases at V and 2 bases at J, with 20 bases between the two ends. The CDR3: CASSSPGLGGANTGELFF. The CDR3 DNA sequence: TGTGCCAGCAGCTCCCCGGGCTTGGGCGGGGCAAACACCGGGGAGCTGTTTTTT.